The present T cell receptor beta chain was sequenced within a study of Ad26.COV2.S vaccination and SARS-CoV-2 variants. About the research overall: As a participant in COV1001, the donor was in the Ad26.COV2.S trial arm.

Treatment given: some 20 received Ad26.COV2.S at low or high dose, single or two shots; about 5 received placebo; per-sample allocation not given. Day 63 after the first vaccine or placebo injection was the time point for sampling. This vaccine is an Ad26 vector that expresses the Wuhan-strain SARS-CoV-2 spike. Sequenced by immunoSEQ multiplex PCR; TCRdb stores in-frame clones only, minus some. The repertoire holds about 440,000 clones, with about 90% as singletons. About this clone itself: Its specificity is unknown.

Points from the study as a whole: People given the vaccine had a wider spike-specific TCR breadth than placebo recipients did. Substantial breadth was reportedly displayed by spike-specific CD8+ and CD4+ T cell responses after vaccination.

Germline CDR1 SGHTA, CDR2 FQGTGA. This CDR3 comprises 18 residues. Trimming removed 5 bases from V and 0 bases from J, with 17 bases in between. This sequence was found in a person between 18 and 65 years old who received the Ad26.COV2.S COVID-19 vaccine or a placebo. This sample comprised peripheral blood, obtained in a trial of Ad26.COV2.S vaccine versus placebo. The chain has TRBV7-3 and TRBJ2-6; D possibly corresponds to TRBD1 (5 bases). CDR3 sequence (DNA): TGTGCCAGCAGCCAATGGGGTACAGGCAGCTCTGGGGCCAACGTCCTGACTTTC. As protein: CASSQWGTGSSGANVLTF.